This T cell receptor (beta chain) was identified during a study of blood T cell repertoires in COVID-19. This table comes from immunoSEQ multiplex PCR, and its TCRdb copy is limited to in-frame clones, with some not included. In the table there are fewer than 600,000 clones, roughly nine tenths of which are singletons. CDR3 length: 15 amino acids. Per germline, CDR1 SGHRS and CDR2 YFSETQ. Trimming left V 4 bases short and J 5 bases short, with 16 bases between. Sequencing input: peripheral blood. The rearrangement uses TRBV5-1 and TRBJ2-1; D perhaps matches TRBD1 (6 bases). This clonotype was obtained from a young man with COVID-19, enrolled during active disease. The CDR3 DNA reads TGCGCCAGCAGCCTTGGGGACATAGTAGACAATGAGCAGTTCTTC. Its protein product is CASSLGDIVDNEQFF.